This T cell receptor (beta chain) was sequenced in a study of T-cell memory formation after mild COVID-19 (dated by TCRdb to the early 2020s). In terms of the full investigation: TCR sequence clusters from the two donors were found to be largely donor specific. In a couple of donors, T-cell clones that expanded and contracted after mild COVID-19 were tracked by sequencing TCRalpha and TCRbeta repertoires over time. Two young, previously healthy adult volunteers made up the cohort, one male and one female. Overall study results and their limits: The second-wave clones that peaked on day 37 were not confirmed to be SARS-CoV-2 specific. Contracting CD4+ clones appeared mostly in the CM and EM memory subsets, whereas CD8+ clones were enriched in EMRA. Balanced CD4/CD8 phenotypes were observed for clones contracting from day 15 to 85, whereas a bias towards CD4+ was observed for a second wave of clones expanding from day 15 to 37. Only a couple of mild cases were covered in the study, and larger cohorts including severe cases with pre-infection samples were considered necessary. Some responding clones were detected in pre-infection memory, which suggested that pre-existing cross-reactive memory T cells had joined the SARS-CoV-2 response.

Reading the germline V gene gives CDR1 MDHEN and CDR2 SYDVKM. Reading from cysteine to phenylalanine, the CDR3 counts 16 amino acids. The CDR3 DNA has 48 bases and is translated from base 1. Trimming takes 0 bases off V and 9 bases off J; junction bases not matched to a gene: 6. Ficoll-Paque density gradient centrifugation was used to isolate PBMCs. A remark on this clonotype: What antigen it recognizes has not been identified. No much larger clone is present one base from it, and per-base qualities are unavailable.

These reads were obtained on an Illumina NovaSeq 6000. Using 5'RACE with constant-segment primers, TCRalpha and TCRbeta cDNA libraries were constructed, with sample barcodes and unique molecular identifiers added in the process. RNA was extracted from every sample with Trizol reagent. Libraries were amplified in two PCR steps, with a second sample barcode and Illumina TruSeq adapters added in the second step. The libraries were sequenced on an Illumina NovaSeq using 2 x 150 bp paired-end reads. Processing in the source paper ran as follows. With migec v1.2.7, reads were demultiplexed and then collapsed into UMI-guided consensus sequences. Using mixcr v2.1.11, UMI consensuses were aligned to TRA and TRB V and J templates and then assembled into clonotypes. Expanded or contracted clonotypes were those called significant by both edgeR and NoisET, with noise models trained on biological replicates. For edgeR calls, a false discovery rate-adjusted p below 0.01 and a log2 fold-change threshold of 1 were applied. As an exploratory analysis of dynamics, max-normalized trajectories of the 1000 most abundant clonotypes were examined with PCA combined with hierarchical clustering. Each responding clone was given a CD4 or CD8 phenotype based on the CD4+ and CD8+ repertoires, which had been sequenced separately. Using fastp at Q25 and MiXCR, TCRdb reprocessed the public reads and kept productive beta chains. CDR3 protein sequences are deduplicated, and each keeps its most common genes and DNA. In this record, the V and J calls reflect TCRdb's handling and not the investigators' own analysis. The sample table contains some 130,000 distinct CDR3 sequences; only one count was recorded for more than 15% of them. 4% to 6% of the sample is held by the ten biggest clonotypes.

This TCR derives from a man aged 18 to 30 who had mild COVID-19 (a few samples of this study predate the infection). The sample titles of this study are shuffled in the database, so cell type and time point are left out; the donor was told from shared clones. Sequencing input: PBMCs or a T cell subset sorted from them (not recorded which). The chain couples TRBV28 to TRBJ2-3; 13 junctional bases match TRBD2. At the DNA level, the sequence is TGTGCCAGCAGTTTATGGACTAGCGGGGGGATGGGAACGCAGTATTTT. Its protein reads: CASSLWTSGGMGTQYF.